This TCR beta chain was obtained from a study of Tregs in tolerant kidney transplant recipients. The V gene's germline CDR1 is SGHTA and CDR2 FQGTGA. CDR3 size: 13 residues. V lost 2 bases and J lost 6, with 9 bases in between. TCRdb keeps only in-frame clones here, not all; method: immunoSEQ multiplex PCR. The table includes hundreds of thousands of clones, about four fifths detected once. Study-wide points: This study did not directly address biological reproducibility. Validation in larger populations is needed because few patients were studied.

To note about this clone: As yet, its antigen is unknown.

CD4+CD25+CD127- Tregs, CD4+CD25- non-Tregs, CD4 and CD8 cells were sorted. Sequencing was performed on CD4+ T cells from blood. The source is a human donor in good health. The chain recombines TRBV7-3 with TRBJ2-3; D not certain. CDR3 residues: CASSLVSADTQYF. In DNA form, the CDR3 reads TGTGCCAGCAGCTTAGTCTCGGCGGATACGCAGTATTTT. The complete variable domain, with remaining parts taken from reference TRBV7-3 and TRBJ2-3, reads GAGVSQTPSNKVTEKGKYVELRCDPISGHTALYWYRQSLGQGPEFLIYFQGTGAADDSGLPNDRFFAVRPEGSVSTLKIQRTERGDSAVYLCASSLVSADTQYFGPGTRLTVL.